This T cell receptor (beta chain) was recovered during a study of lymphopenia after photon versus proton radiotherapy. A word on this clone: Antigen specificity is unknown.

CDR1 and CDR2 from the germline V gene are MNHNS and SASEGT. V gave up 4 bases and J gave up 13 bases, with 10 bases separating them. The CDR3 has 10 amino acids. Measured with immunoSEQ multiplex PCR; TCRdb has only the in-frame clones, and not every one. The table lists 55,000 to 70,000 clones, 86% of them singletons. Study-level results: Only patients who died were analyzed for survival; proton advantage is unproven. Under photons, naive T cells and diversity fell while effector/memory populations rose.

The sequenced sample was peripheral blood, obtained from a patient treated with photon-based radiotherapy. The clonotype comes from a man between 40 and 49 years old with gastric cancer. The chain carries TRBV6-1 and TRBJ1-2; D remains unclear. DNA of the CDR3: TGTGCCAGCAGTGGGACTCATCCCACCTTC. The encoded protein is CASSGTHPTF.